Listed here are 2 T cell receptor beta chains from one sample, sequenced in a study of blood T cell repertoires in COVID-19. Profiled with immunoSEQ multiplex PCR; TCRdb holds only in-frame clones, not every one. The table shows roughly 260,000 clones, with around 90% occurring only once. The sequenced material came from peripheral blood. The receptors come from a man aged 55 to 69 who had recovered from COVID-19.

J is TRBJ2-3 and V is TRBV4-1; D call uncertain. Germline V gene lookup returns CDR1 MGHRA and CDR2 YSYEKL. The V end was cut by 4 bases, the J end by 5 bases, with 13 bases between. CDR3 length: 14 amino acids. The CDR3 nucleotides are TGCGCCAGCAGCCCCGACTTCCTCAGAGATACGCAGTATTTT. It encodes CASSPDFLRDTQYF.

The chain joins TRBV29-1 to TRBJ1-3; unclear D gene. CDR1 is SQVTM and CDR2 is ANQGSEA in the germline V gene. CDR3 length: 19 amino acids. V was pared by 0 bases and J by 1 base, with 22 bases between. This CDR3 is CSVEEIGVSRGFSGNTIYF. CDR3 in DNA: TGCAGCGTTGAAGAGATCGGCGTCAGCCGAGGTTTTTCTGGAAACACCATATATTTT.